These 26 T cell receptor beta chains were sequenced from one sample in a study of T cells in localized non-small cell lung cancer. Clones were sequenced by immunoSEQ multiplex PCR, and TCRdb holds only the in-frame ones, with some missing. The repertoire has about 19,000 clones, around nine tenths of them found once; the top ten carry roughly 4%. Source: peripheral blood, taken before any cancer treatment. Every receptor here comes from a male donor older than 55 with stage I squamous cell lung carcinoma.

V and J are TRBV6-5 and TRBJ2-7; TRBD1 aligns across 8 bases. V gave up 5 bases and J gave up 7 bases; unmatched junction bases: 10. In germline, CDR1 is MNHEY, CDR2 SVGAGI. The CDR3 totals 14 residues. For the CDR3, the DNA is TGTGCCAGCAGTGTGTCTCAGGGGGCTAGGGAGCAGTACTTC. It yields the protein CASSVSQGAREQYF.

The table lists this clone with a count of one. This rearrangement joins TRBV2 to TRBJ2-3; D may correspond to TRBD1 or TRBD2 (5 bases each). Deletions cut 6 bases from V and 3 bases from J, with 10 bases between. The CDR3 covers 13 residues. The germline V gene has CDR1 SNHLY and CDR2 FYNNEI. This CDR3 is CASRQEVTDTQYF. In nucleotides, the CDR3 is TGTGCCAGCAGACAGGAGGTGACAGATACGCAGTATTTT.

Concerning this clone itself: Other nucleotide sequences in the sample specify the same CDR3. The J gene is TRBJ1-5, the V gene TRBV2; D possibly corresponds to TRBD1 (6 bases). The CDR3 extends over 12 amino acids. The ends were cut back, 4 bases at V and 5 bases at J, with 6 bases in the middle. Germline CDR1 SNHLY, CDR2 FYNNEI. CDR3 in DNA: TGTGCCAGCAGTGGGACAGATCAGCCCCAGCATTTT. Protein product: CASSGTDQPQHF.

This chain uses TRBV7-9 with TRBJ2-3, with 7 bases identical to TRBD2. Trimming at V came to 4 bases and at J to 3 bases, leaving 7 bases not matched to a gene. CDR3 length equals 15 residues. From germline, CDR1 is SEHNR and CDR2 FQNEAQ (reference sequence). CDR3 protein: CASSWVLAKTDTQYF. CDR3 nucleotide sequence: TGTGCCAGCAGCTGGGTACTAGCGAAAACAGATACGCAGTATTTT.

V gene TRBV28 combines with J gene TRBJ1-4; tentatively, D is TRBD1 (6 bases). The CDR3 extends over 14 amino acids. V lost 2 bases, J lost 8 bases, and 12 bases lay in between. The germline gives CDR1 MDHEN, CDR2 SYDVKM. The CDR3 is CASSLRGLGEKLFF. CDR3 nucleotide sequence: TGTGCCAGCAGTTTACGGGGGCTAGGGGAAAAACTGTTTTTT.

This chain joins TRBV27 and TRBJ1-1; D is perhaps TRBD1 (5 bases). The CDR3 runs 14 residues. V shed 5 bases and J shed 0 bases, with 10 bases lying between them. The V gene's germline CDR1 is MNHEY and CDR2 SMNVEV (reference sequence). For the CDR3, the DNA is TGTGCCAGCAGTGATCCGGGACTGAACACTGAAGCTTTCTTT. Its protein product is CASSDPGLNTEAFF.

The chain uses TRBV28 and TRBJ2-3; D is unclear. Germline lookup yields CDR1 MDHEN and CDR2 SYDVKM. Trimming removed 3 bases from V and 4 bases from J, with 17 bases in between. The CDR3 runs to 16 residues. This chain's CDR3 is CASSFSSLSPADTQYF. The DNA of the CDR3 is TGTGCCAGCAGTTTCTCTTCGCTCTCGCCGGCAGATACGCAGTATTTT.

The J gene is TRBJ1-2, the V gene TRBV28; 8 bases match TRBD1. The CDR3 is 12 residues long. The trim removed 7 bases at V and 6 bases at J, leaving 4 bases unmatched. Germline assignment: CDR1 MDHEN and CDR2 SYDVKM. The CDR3 here is CASTDRVDGYTF. CDR3 bases: TGTGCCAGCACGGACAGGGTCGATGGCTACACCTTC.

The chain employs TRBV19 and TRBJ1-3; D is undetermined. Deletions cut 6 bases from V and 2 bases from J, with 14 bases between. The CDR3 is 15 residues long. Germline CDR1 and CDR2: LNHDA and SQIVND (reference sequence). CDR3 protein: CASSQWTDTGNTIYF. In DNA form, the CDR3 reads TGTGCCAGTAGCCAATGGACTGATACTGGAAACACCATATATTTT.

The chain recombines TRBV14 with TRBJ2-7, with 7 bases lining up with TRBD1. Germline CDR1 is SGHDN and CDR2 is FVKESK. The CDR3 length is 13 residues. Trimming removed 3 bases from V and 4 bases from J; junction bases left unmatched: 3. Here the CDR3 DNA reads TGTGCCAGCAGCCACCTACAGGGGTACGAGCAGTACTTC. Translating it yields CASSHLQGYEQYF.

V is TRBV5-4 and J is TRBJ2-1; D is perhaps TRBD1 or TRBD2 (5 bases each). The length of the CDR3 is 13 residues. The germline CDR1 and CDR2 sequences are SGHNT and YYREEE (reference sequence). Trimming pared 2 bases from V and 12 bases from J, leaving 15 bases between. The CDR3 DNA sequence: TGTGCCAGCAGCTTAGAAGGATCGAGGGGGCAGTTCTTC. This sequence encodes CASSLEGSRGQFF.

The rearrangement uses TRBV11-1 and TRBJ2-3, with 8 bases aligning to TRBD2. Germline CDR1 is SGHAT and CDR2 is FQDESV (reference sequence). J gave up 1 base and V 5 bases, and 2 bases lay outside the gene matches. The CDR3 runs 14 residues. This CDR3 reads CASSQTSGTDTQYF. The DNA of the CDR3 is TGTGCCAGCAGCCAGACTAGCGGCACAGATACGCAGTATTTT.

The gene calls are TRBV2 and TRBJ2-5; weak D call: TRBD2 (7 bases). The CDR3 sequence is 14 residues long. Germline V lookup: CDR1 SNHLY, CDR2 FYNNEI. V lost 2 bases and J lost 4, with 11 bases in between. As DNA, the CDR3 is TGTGCCAGCAGTGAACAGCGGGACATAGAGACCCAGTACTTC. It translates to CASSEQRDIETQYF.

The J gene is TRBJ1-1, the V gene TRBV6-5; D possibly corresponds to TRBD1 (5 bases). This CDR3 spans 12 amino acids. Trimming left V 11 bases short and J 8 bases short, with 18 bases between. Per the germline V gene, CDR1 is MNHEY and CDR2 is SVGAGI. The chain's CDR3 is CAGTSRQQEAFF. CDR3 sequence (DNA): TGTGCCGGCACCTCCCGACAGCAAGAAGCTTTCTTT.

The rearrangement joins TRBV9 to TRBJ2-7; no firm D call. This CDR3 comprises 13 residues. V was trimmed by 2 bases and J by 3 bases, leaving 9 bases between them. The germline V gene has CDR1 SGDLS and CDR2 YYNGEE. This CDR3 reads CASSVALNYEQYF. The CDR3 nucleotides read TGTGCCAGCAGCGTTGCCCTCAACTACGAGCAGTACTTC.

This chain links TRBV7-2 with TRBJ2-1, with 9 bases lining up with TRBD1. After removal of 1 base from V and 4 bases from J, the junction contained 11 bases not matched to a gene. Germline loops: CDR1 SGHTA, CDR2 FQGNSA. The CDR3 runs 18 residues. In DNA form, the CDR3 reads TGTGCCAGCAGCTTAGAGGCGGTGGTGACAGGGGGATACAATGAGCAGTTCTTC. Protein sequence: CASSLEAVVTGGYNEQFF.

The CDR3 sequence: CASKGQGDTIYF. The CDR3 DNA reads as TGTGCCAGCAAAGGACAGGGAGACACCATATATTTT. The chain uses TRBV28 and TRBJ1-3; TRBD1 aligns across 8 bases. The CDR3 is 12 residues long. V trimming: 7 bases; J trimming: 8 bases; junction bases outside the gene matches: 4. Germline CDR1 and CDR2: MDHEN and SYDVKM.

The chain joins TRBV5-8 to TRBJ2-1; 9 bases are a match to TRBD1. The trim removed 5 bases at V and 6 bases at J, leaving 12 bases unmatched. Germline CDR1 reads SGHTS; CDR2 reads YDEGEE. The CDR3 is made up of 16 amino acids. CDR3 nucleotide sequence: TGTGCCAGCAGGGCGGGTAGGGACAGGGCTCCCAATGAGCAGTTCTTC. Translating it yields CASRAGRDRAPNEQFF.

The chain couples TRBV7-2 to TRBJ2-3, with D maybe TRBD1 (5 bases). CDR1 is SGHTA, CDR2 FQGNSA, per germline. There are 14 residues in the CDR3. V gave up 5 bases and J gave up 2 bases, with 11 bases separating them. In DNA form, the CDR3 reads TGTGCCAGCAGCCCCTTAGGGGCCACAGATACGCAGTATTTT. Translating gives CASSPLGATDTQYF.

The chain uses TRBV27 and TRBJ1-2; 9 nucleotides align to TRBD1. The CDR3 length is 14 residues. V trimming: 5 bases; J trimming: 8 bases; junction bases outside the gene matches: 9. CDR1 MNHEY and CDR2 SMNVEV come from the germline V gene (reference sequence). CDR3 in amino acids: CASSRGQGFGGYTF. The CDR3 DNA follows: TGTGCCAGCAGTCGGGGACAGGGTTTCGGCGGCTACACCTTC.

The chain employs TRBV27 and TRBJ2-1, with TRBD2 as a possible D gene (6 bases). There are 15 residues in the CDR3. Germline V CDR1 and CDR2: MNHEY, SMNVEV (reference sequence). V was shortened by 2 bases and J by 10 bases, with 18 bases between the two germline ends. CDR3 loop: CASSLMWDFSLEQFF. The CDR3 nucleotides are TGTGCCAGCAGTTTAATGTGGGACTTCTCTTTGGAGCAGTTCTTC.

The chain employs TRBV18 and TRBJ2-1; the D gene could be TRBD1 or TRBD2 (9 bases each). Germline assignment: CDR1 KGHSH and CDR2 LQKENI. V lost 3 bases, J lost 7 bases, and 19 bases lay in between. The CDR3 extends over 16 amino acids. CDR3 loop: CASSPSSGTGRNEQFF. The CDR3 nucleotides read TGTGCCAGCTCACCTTCTAGCGGGACAGGGAGGAATGAGCAGTTCTTC.

The chain recombines TRBV5-8 with TRBJ2-2; D ambiguous. The V gene lost 2 bases and the J gene lost 4 bases, with 9 bases spanning the gap. Germline CDR1 is SGHTS and CDR2 is YDEGEE. The CDR3 extends over 14 amino acids. The CDR3 DNA sequence: TGTGCCAGCAGCTTCGATATAAGCACCGGGGAGCTGTTTTTT. This codes for CASSFDISTGELFF.

The chain carries TRBV7-2 and TRBJ2-3; the D is unclear. CDR1 and CDR2 from the germline V gene are SGHTA and FQGNSA. V dropped 3 bases and J dropped 5 bases, with 6 bases sitting between them. There are 12 residues in the CDR3. CDR3 sequence reads: CASSFFQDTQYF. CDR3 sequence (DNA): TGTGCCAGCAGCTTCTTTCAAGATACGCAGTATTTT.

The chain uses TRBV4-3 and TRBJ1-3, with D unresolved. Trimming took off 0 bases at V and 4 bases at J, with 10 bases between the two ends. Germline lookup yields CDR1 LGHNA and CDR2 YSLEER. This CDR3 has 15 residues. In DNA, the CDR3 is TGCGCCAGCAGCCAAGAGGTGGTCGGGGGAAACACCATATATTTT. Protein: CASSQEVVGGNTIYF.

The V call is TRBV7-2, the J call TRBJ2-5; 7 nucleotides agree with TRBD2. Germline values: CDR1 SGHTA, CDR2 FQGNSA. The CDR3 extends over 14 amino acids. J gave up 4 bases and V 1 base, and 3 bases lay outside the gene matches. CDR3 protein: CASSLDGRVETQYF. CDR3 nucleotide sequence: TGTGCCAGCAGCTTAGATGGGAGGGTAGAGACCCAGTACTTC.